A selection of T cell receptor beta chains follows, all from one sample in a study of sequential checkpoint blockade in melanoma. The method was immunoSEQ multiplex PCR; TCRdb's version includes in-frame clones alone and lacks a portion of them. Among about 7,100 clones listed, roughly 74% were seen once. The sequences come from CD8+ T cells sorted from blood (inferred from file names), collected from a patient given nivolumab and ipilimumab in sequence. All receptors derive from a human donor with melanoma. The conserved cysteine and the conserved F or W are not part of the CDR3 here.

TRBV6-4,TRBJ1-5,ASSTRDTDQPQH
TRBV27,TRBJ2-7,ASSFIGGGASYEQY
TRBV9,TRBJ2-1,ASRPEGPPYNEQF
TRBV19,TRBJ2-7,ASSSTGSIYEQY
TRBV2,TRBJ1-2,ASSYTPDWNYGYT
TRBV19,TRBJ2-7,ASSIREKNYEQY
TRBV9,TRBJ2-5,ASSVGGLADQETQY
TRBV9,TRBJ2-5,ASSVAGSGQETQY
TRBV13,TRBJ2-5,ASSPVAGGLEAETQY
TRBV4-1,TRBJ2-7,ASSRGQDAYEQY
TRBV29-1,TRBJ2-7,SVGDTYEQY
TRBV7-9,TRBJ1-1,ASSLVVGFLNTEAF
TRBV27,TRBJ2-1,ASSLWRDDF
TRBV29-1,TRBJ2-7,SVEDLGPGQGYEQY
TRBV2,TRBJ1-5,ASLKDRTSNQPQH
TRBV6-6,TRBJ2-7,ASSPGTGIEQY
TRBV11-3,TRBJ2-2,ASSLGLPNTGELF
TRBV7-2,TRBJ2-1,ASSLALASNEQF
TRBV7-9,TRBJ2-1,ASSLVLLAGLSSYNEQF
TRBV19,TRBJ2-1,ASSIELVSYNEQF
TRBV10-3,TRBJ2-7,GSKRESSYEQY
TRBV5-1,TRBJ2-2,ASSLELAGAPGGELF
TRBV27,TRBJ2-5,ASSWGPGGGWEQY
TRBV13,TRBJ1-2,ASSTGQGALGGYT
TRBV7-6,TRBJ2-3,ASSPLAGTDTQY
TRBV6-5,TRBJ2-7,ASSYSGDYEQY
TRBV5-5,TRBJ2-2,ASTERQGEDTGELF
TRBV27,TRBJ2-1,ASSMGPGSGQF
TRBV27,TRBJ2-7,ASSYSSGRAAYEQY
TRBV10-3,TRBJ1-4,AISESPGNVEKLF
TRBV4-1,TRBJ2-3,ASSQISLSTDTQY
TRBV6-5,TRBJ1-1,ASRKQGQTEAF
TRBV27,TRBJ2-1,ASSSGLAGYNEQF
TRBV9,TRBJ1-4,ASSVGQLNEKLF
TRBV5-1,TRBJ2-1,ASSSSGQPPYNEQF
TRBV27,TRBJ2-7,ASSLSRRGYEQY
TRBV19,TRBJ1-5,ASSIWQGGSVNQPQH
TRBV27,TRBJ1-1,ASSPQGAGSEAF
TRBV7-6,TRBJ2-3,ASSLRDWEVVDTQY
TRBV4-1,TRBJ2-2,ASSHYRGREAGELF
TRBV19,TRBJ2-1,ASSIGLAGGANEQF
TRBV19,TRBJ1-3,ASSIVGGPGNTIY